Listed below are T cell receptor beta chains from one sample, sequenced in a study of T cells in Graves' hyperthyroidism and ophthalmopathy. TCRdb reprocessed the multiplex PCR reads via MiXCR and lists one record per CDR3 protein. The table records 480,000 or so distinct CDR3 sequences, roughly 14% of them present only once. Material: blood. The receptors derive from a woman between 18 and 29 years old with Graves' hyperthyroidism. CDR3s include the opening cysteine and the closing phenylalanine or tryptophan. D genes are given only for firm matches. The size field is filled for only some rows; it gives once, few, many or a size class.

>TRBD2|many|TRBV12-3/TRBV12-4|TRBJ2-1
CASSPTSGGSDEQFF
TGTGCCAGCAGTCCTACTAGCGGGGGGTCCGATGAGCAGTTCTTC
>TRBD1|-|TRBV2|TRBJ1-4
CASSMGTGVELLF
TGTGCCAGCAGTATGGGGACAGGGGTCGAACTGCTTTTT
>-|-|TRBV11-2|TRBJ2-1
CASSFYICSASKSGSSYNEQFF
-
>TRBD2|many|TRBV5-5|TRBJ2-1
CASSFNLAGPSSYNEQFF
TGTGCCAGCAGCTTTAACCTAGCGGGACCGAGCTCCTACAATGAGCAGTTCTTC
>-|many|TRBV11-1|TRBJ1-1
CASSPRQTEAFF
TGTGCCAGCAGCCCAAGACAGACCGAAGCTTTCTTT
>TRBD2|once|TRBV3-1|TRBJ2-1
CASSQEAGTSGSFSYNEQFF
TGTGCCAGCAGCCAAGAAGCCGGGACTAGCGGGTCCTTCTCCTACAATGAGCAGTTCTTC
>-|many|TRBV2|TRBJ2-5
CASRRGFRPYQETQYF
TGTGCCTCCCGGAGGGGGTTCAGGCCGTACCAAGAGACCCAGTACTTC
>TRBD2|-|TRBV7-3|TRBJ2-4
CASKIAGGPGRAKNIQYF
TGTGCCAGCAAGATAGCGGGGGGACCCGGACGAGCCAAAAACATTCAGTACTTC
>TRBD1|many|TRBV7-9|TRBJ2-1
CASSLSGQGSYNEQFF
TGTGCCAGCAGCCTATCGGGACAGGGCTCCTACAATGAGCAGTTCTTC
>-|many|TRBV10-2|TRBJ2-2
CASSQRANTGELFF
TGCGCCAGCAGTCAGCGGGCGAACACCGGGGAGCTGTTTTTT
>TRBD1|-|TRBV6-1|TRBJ1-2
CASRPRDRGNYGYTF
TGTGCCAGCAGGCCCCGGGACAGGGGTAACTATGGCTACACCTTC
>-|many|TRBV2|TRBJ2-7
CASRRDGSSYEQYF
TGTGCCAGCAGGAGGGACGGAAGCTCCTACGAGCAGTACTTC
>TRBD2|-|TRBV27|TRBJ2-1
CARLAGGPYNEQFF
TGTGCCAGACTAGCGGGAGGGCCGTACAATGAGCAGTTCTTC